This TCR beta chain was found in a study of T-cell reconstitution after alpha-beta-depleted transplantation in children. This clonotype was seen a few times. Unique molecular identifiers were built into the TCRbeta library. One entry per CDR3 protein results from TCRdb running MiXCR on the PCR reads. This sample yields around 240,000 distinct CDR3 sequences, of which roughly 8.2% are seen a single time; just under 6.5% belongs to the top ten. The CDR3 sequence is 15 residues long. The V gene lost 1 base and the J gene lost 7 bases, with 17 bases spanning the gap. Germline CDR1 SGHVS, CDR2 FNYEAQ. The input for sequencing was PBMCs, mostly from graft donor cells, taken 180 days after TCRalphabeta/CD19-depleted stem cell transplant. V usage is TRBV7-6 and J usage is TRBJ2-7; D may correspond to TRBD1 or TRBD2 (5 bases each). This receptor was identified in a male patient aged 10 to 17 who had a stem cell transplant for acute lymphoblastic leukemia, so the T cells may come from the graft donor. CDR3 in DNA: TGTGCCAGCAGCTTAGAACCAGGGCTGTGGGGGGAGCAGTACTTC. This sequence encodes CASSLEPGLWGEQYF. The entire variable domain, with the rest obtained from reference TRBV7-6 and TRBJ2-7, is as follows: GAGVSQSPRYKVTKRGQDVALRCDPISGHVSLYWYRQALGQGPEFLTYFNYEAQQDKSGLPNDRFSAERPEGSISTLTIQRTEQRDSAMYRCASSLEPGLWGEQYFGPGTRLTVT.